This TCR beta chain was observed in a study of blood T cells in healthy people across ages. Study-wide points: Strong correlation was found linking TCR beta diversity to naive T cell percentage. Roughly linearly, TCR beta diversity per million T cells fell as age increased.

In the case of this clonotype: What it binds is unknown.

The study recruited healthy Caucasian donors from Russia who were aged roughly 6 to 100. The CDR3 length is 15 residues. With a J-beta primer mix and a sample-barcoded 5' primer, a second PCR ran about 6 to 11 cycles. Unique molecular identifiers of 12 random nucleotides labeled each cDNA. TCRdb re-called the 5' RACE reads through MiXCR, storing one row per CDR3 protein. The data show about 1.6 million distinct CDR3 sequences, roughly 30% seen once. The sample was blood. This TCR was sampled from a woman aged 25 to 39 in good health. The chain carries TRBV21-1 and TRBJ2-7; the table's D call of TRBD2 was not tested on the DNA. TRBV21-1 is a documented pseudogene. The CDR3 region has the DNA TGTGCCAGCGGCCCACTAGCGGGACACTCCTACGAGCAGTACTTC. Its translation: CASGPLAGHSYEQYF.